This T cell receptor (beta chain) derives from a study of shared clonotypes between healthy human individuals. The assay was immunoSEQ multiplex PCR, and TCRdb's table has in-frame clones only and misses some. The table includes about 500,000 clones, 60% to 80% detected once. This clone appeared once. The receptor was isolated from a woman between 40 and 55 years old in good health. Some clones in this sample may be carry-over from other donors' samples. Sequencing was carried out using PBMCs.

DNA for the CDR3: TGTGCCAGCAGTTTATGGGGGGACAGGGGGCGGGAGACCCAGTACTTC. Amino acid sequence: CASSLWGDRGRETQYF. The V and J genes are TRBV28 and TRBJ2-5; 12 nucleotides line up with TRBD1. CDR3 size: 16 residues. V lost 0 bases and J lost 5; bases outside the gene matches: 4. The germline gives CDR1 MDHEN, CDR2 SYDVKM.